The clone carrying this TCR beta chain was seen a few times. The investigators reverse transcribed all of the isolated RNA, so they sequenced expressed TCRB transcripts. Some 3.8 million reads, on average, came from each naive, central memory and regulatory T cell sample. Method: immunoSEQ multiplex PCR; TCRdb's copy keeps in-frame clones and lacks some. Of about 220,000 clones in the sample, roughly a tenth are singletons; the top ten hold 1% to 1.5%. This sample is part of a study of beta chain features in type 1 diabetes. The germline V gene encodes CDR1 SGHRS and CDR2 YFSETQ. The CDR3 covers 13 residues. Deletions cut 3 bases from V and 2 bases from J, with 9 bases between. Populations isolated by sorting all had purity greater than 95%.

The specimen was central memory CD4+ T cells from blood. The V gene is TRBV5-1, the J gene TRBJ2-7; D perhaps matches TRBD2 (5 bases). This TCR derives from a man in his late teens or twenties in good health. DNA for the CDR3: TGCGCCAGCAGCTCCGGGATGACCTACGAGCAGTACTTC. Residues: CASSSGMTYEQYF.